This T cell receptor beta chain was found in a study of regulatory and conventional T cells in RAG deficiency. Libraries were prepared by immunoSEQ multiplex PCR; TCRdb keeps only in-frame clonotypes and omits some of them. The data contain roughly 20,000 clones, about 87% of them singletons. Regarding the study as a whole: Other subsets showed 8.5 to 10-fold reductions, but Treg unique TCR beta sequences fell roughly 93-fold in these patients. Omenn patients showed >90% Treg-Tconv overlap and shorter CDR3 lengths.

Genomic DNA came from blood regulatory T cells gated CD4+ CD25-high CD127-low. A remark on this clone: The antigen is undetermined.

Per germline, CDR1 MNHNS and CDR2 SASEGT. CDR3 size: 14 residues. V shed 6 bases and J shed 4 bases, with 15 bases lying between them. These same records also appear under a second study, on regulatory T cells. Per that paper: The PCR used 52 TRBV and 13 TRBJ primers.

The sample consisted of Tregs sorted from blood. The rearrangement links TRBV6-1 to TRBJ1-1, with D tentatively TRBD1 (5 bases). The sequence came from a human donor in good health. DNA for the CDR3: TGTGCCAGCAGGGGGGATTCTAGGGCCACTGAAGCTTTCTTT. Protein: CASRGDSRATEAFF.